This TCR beta chain derives from a study of blood T cell repertoires in COVID-19. Overall study context: The analysed material was cDNA or gDNA that came from T cells, B-cell-depleted T cells, or PBMCs.

Methods used by the authors: Counts of nucleated cells, estimated from reference gene primer amplification, were obtained. Only in-frame clones appear in the TCRdb table, and some are missing; sequencing was by immunoSEQ multiplex PCR. V and J calls plus clone size are reproduced from that table; the DNA served to infer D and trimming. Among fewer than 250,000 clones listed, roughly 83% were seen once. This CDR3 is 12 amino acids long. Germline V gene lookup returns CDR1 GTSNPN and CDR2 SVGIG (reference sequence). V lost 7 bases and J lost 4, with 11 bases in between. Followed over time, Seattle patients had been enrolled while infection was active.

This chain connects TRBV30 to TRBJ1-5; D gene ambiguous. Input material: peripheral blood. This sequence was found in an elderly woman with COVID-19, enrolled during active disease. The CDR3 bases are TGTGCCTCCCAGACGGGAAATCAGCCCCAGCATTTT. Its translation: CASQTGNQPQHF.